This passage covers 7 T cell receptor beta chains from one sample sequenced in a study of blood T cell repertoires in COVID-19. Only in-frame clones appear in the TCRdb table, and some are missing; sequencing was by immunoSEQ multiplex PCR. This sample has more than 45,000 clones, with over 75% found just once. The sequenced sample was peripheral blood. The receptors were gathered from a man aged 35-49 years with active COVID-19.

The chain couples TRBV28 to TRBJ2-5; maybe TRBD1 (6 bases). The CDR3 loop spans 13 amino acids. Trimming took 2 bases from V and 2 from J, leaving 6 bases between them. The V gene's germline CDR1 is MDHEN and CDR2 SYDVKM. As DNA, the CDR3 is TGTGCCAGCAGTTTACAGGGGCAAGAGACCCAGTACTTC. It translates to CASSLQGQETQYF.

The J gene is TRBJ2-4, the V gene TRBV3-1 (or the pseudogene TRBV3-2); 8 bases map to TRBD1. Trimming at V came to 1 base and at J to 6 bases, leaving 5 bases not matched to a gene. The CDR3 has 15 residues. Germline V CDR1 and CDR2: LGHDT, YNNKEL (reference sequence). CDR3 bases: TGTGCCAGCAGCCAAGGGACAGGGCCGGGAAACATTCAGTACTTC. As protein: CASSQGTGPGNIQYF.

The DNA of the CDR3 is TGTGCCAGTAGCCCCGGGACAGGACCCTCCTACGAGCAGTACTTC. Its protein is CASSPGTGPSYEQYF. The rearrangement uses TRBV19 and TRBJ2-7; 8 bases map to TRBD1. The trim removed 6 bases at V and 0 bases at J, leaving 7 bases unmatched. The V gene's germline CDR1 is LNHDA and CDR2 SQIVND (reference sequence). The CDR3 has 15 amino acids.

Regarding this clone: Other DNA sequences within the sample encode an identical CDR3. The gene calls are TRBV5-1 and TRBJ2-3, with 11 bases fitting TRBD1. This CDR3 comprises 16 residues. CDR1 and CDR2 (germline): SGHRS, YFSETQ. The trim removed 2 bases at V and 4 bases at J, leaving 6 bases unmatched. The CDR3 DNA is TGCGCCAGCAGCTTAGGCAGGACAGGGGGCGCAGATACGCAGTATTTT. This gives the protein CASSLGRTGGADTQYF. Full variable domain (rest looked up from reference TRBV5-1 and TRBJ2-3): KAGVTQTPRYLIKTRGQQVTLSCSPISGHRSVSWYQQTPGQGLQFLFEYFSETQRNKGNFPGRFSGRQFSNSRSEMNVSTLELGDSALYLCASSLGRTGGADTQYFGPGTRLTVL.

The chain couples TRBV19 to TRBJ2-1, with 13 bases fitting TRBD2. Germline CDR1 and CDR2: LNHDA and SQIVND (reference sequence). V lost 2 bases to trimming and J lost 8 bases; unmatched junction nucleotides: 3. The CDR3 has 15 amino acids. The DNA for the CDR3 is TGTGCCAGTAGTATACGGACTAGCGGGAGTTATGAGCAGTTCTTC. Encoded protein: CASSIRTSGSYEQFF. Using reference TRBV19 and TRBJ2-1 for the parts outside the CDR3, the full variable domain is DGGITQSPKYLFRKEGQNVTLSCEQNLNHDAMYWYRQDPGQGLRLIYYSQIVNDFQKGDIAEGYSVSREKKESFPLTVTSAQKNPTAFYLCASSIRTSGSYEQFFGPGTRLTVL.

The V gene is TRBV24-1, the J gene TRBJ2-7; possible D gene TRBD2, 6 bases. V was trimmed by 9 bases and J by 3 bases, leaving 17 bases between them. The CDR3 is made up of 14 amino acids. Germline loops: CDR1 KGHDR, CDR2 SFDVKD. For the CDR3, the DNA is TGTGCCACCGGGGGGTCGGCGGAAGACTACGAGCAGTACTTC. Its protein is CATGGSAEDYEQYF.

This rearrangement joins TRBV9 to TRBJ2-3, with 8 positions matching TRBD1. V lost 4 bases, J lost 3 bases, and 10 bases stayed unmatched. The CDR3 spans 16 residues. Germline CDR1 and CDR2: SGDLS and YYNGEE. CDR3 residues: CASSPRGQGETDTQYF. CDR3 nucleotides: TGTGCCAGCAGCCCCCGCGGACAGGGCGAGACAGATACGCAGTATTTT.